This entry lists 17 T cell receptor beta chains sequenced from one sample in a study of OX40 agonist ivuxolimab in advanced cancers. Preparation of the library involved the immunoSEQ multiplex PCR assay. TCRdb re-hosts the immuneACCESS table, in-frame sequences only. Its copies lack some clones; in the studies checked, an unresolved V gene accounts for under half of them, and the cause for the rest is not known. The sample table holds 55,000 to 85,000 clones, of which about 86% were seen once. Jointly, the top ten make up under 0.75% of the sample. The sequenced sample was CD4+ or CD8+ T cells sorted from blood, obtained in a trial of the OX40 agonist ivuxolimab. These receptors came from an adult with an advanced solid tumor such as melanoma, head and neck, liver or kidney cancer.

This chain joins TRBV7-2 and TRBJ2-7; D gene ambiguous. The CDR3 consists of 15 residues. The V and J ends lost 1 base and 8 bases respectively, with 18 bases between them. Per the germline V gene, CDR1 is SGHTA and CDR2 is FQGNSA. The CDR3 here is CASSLDLGNPMKQYF. The CDR3 DNA reads TGTGCCAGCAGCTTAGATCTGGGAAACCCTATGAAGCAGTACTTC.

The chain uses TRBV30 and TRBJ1-6; D not resolved. Per the germline V gene, CDR1 is GTSNPN and CDR2 is SVGIG (reference sequence). The CDR3 sequence is 12 residues long. Trimming removed 4 bases from V and 5 bases from J, with 6 bases in between. The CDR3 nucleotides are TGTGCCTGGACCTCGGATAATTCACCCCTCCACTTT. Translated: CAWTSDNSPLHF.

This rearrangement joins TRBV10-2 to TRBJ1-2, with 8 bases identical to TRBD1. With 7 bases clipped from V and 8 bases from J, the junction kept 6 bases outside the gene matches. Germline assignment: CDR1 WSHSY and CDR2 SAAADI. This CDR3 has 12 residues. This CDR3 is CASTDREGGYTF. CDR3 nucleotide sequence: TGCGCCAGCACGGACAGGGAAGGCGGCTACACCTTC.

This chain connects TRBV27 to TRBJ1-1; TRBD1 agrees at 7 bases. V was clipped by 4 bases and J by 4 bases; unmatched bases: 9. The CDR3 is 15 residues long. Germline CDR1 and CDR2: MNHEY and SMNVEV (reference sequence). The chain's CDR3 is CASSSPFEGATEAFF. Here the CDR3 DNA reads TGTGCCAGCAGTTCCCCCTTTGAGGGGGCCACTGAAGCTTTCTTT.

This clone was found a few times. This chain links TRBV4-1 with TRBJ1-5; D unclear. There are 14 residues in the CDR3. Trimming removed 4 bases from V and 6 bases from J, with 13 bases in between. Per germline, CDR1 MGHRA and CDR2 YSYEKL. This CDR3 reads CASSPYPLSQPQHF. DNA of the CDR3: TGCGCCAGCAGCCCTTATCCTCTTTCTCAGCCCCAGCATTTT.

This chain uses TRBV9 with TRBJ2-3, with a weak D call TRBD1 (5 bases). CDR1 and CDR2 from the germline V gene are SGDLS and YYNGEE. CDR3 length: 15 residues. V was cut by 0 bases and J by 6 bases, with 14 bases left in between. Here the CDR3 reads CASSVEGRSIDTQYF. The CDR3 DNA sequence: TGTGCCAGCAGCGTAGAGGGGCGTAGCATCGATACGCAGTATTTT. Full variable domain (outside the CDR3, taken from reference TRBV9 and TRBJ2-3): DSGVTQTPKHLITATGQRVTLRCSPRSGDLSVYWYQQSLDQGLQFLIQYYNGEERAKGNILERFSAQQFPDLHSELNLSSLELGDSALYFCASSVEGRSIDTQYFGPGTRLTVL.

This chain uses TRBV9 with TRBJ1-5; 7 bases align to TRBD1. V lost 0 bases to trimming and J lost 7 bases; unmatched junction nucleotides: 4. The CDR3 totals 14 residues. In germline, CDR1 is SGDLS, CDR2 YYNGEE. The CDR3 loop is CASSVEEGGQPQHF. The DNA of the CDR3 is TGTGCCAGCAGCGTAGAAGAAGGGGGCCAGCCCCAGCATTTT.

The chain uses TRBV4-1 and TRBJ2-5; the D is unclear. CDR1 MGHRA and CDR2 YSYEKL come from the germline V gene. Trimming stripped 8 bases from V and 2 bases from J, with 15 bases between. The length of the CDR3 is 14 residues. CDR3 region: CASGRGRAQETQYF. The CDR3 region has the DNA TGCGCCAGCGGCAGAGGACGGGCACAAGAGACCCAGTACTTC.

This clone was seen a few times. The rearrangement links TRBV7-2 to TRBJ1-5; D is perhaps TRBD1 (5 bases). The V end was cut by 1 base, the J end by 6 bases, with 13 bases between. The germline V gene has CDR1 SGHTA and CDR2 FQGNSA. The CDR3 consists of 15 residues. The CDR3 region is CASSLGGEAGQPQHF. The DNA for the CDR3 is TGTGCCAGCAGCTTAGGAGGGGAGGCCGGTCAGCCCCAGCATTTT. Complete variable domain (other parts from reference TRBV7-2 and TRBJ1-5): GAGVSQSPSNKVTEKGKDVELRCDPISGHTALYWYRQSLGQGLEFLIYFQGNSAPDKSGLPSDRFSAERTGGSVSTLTIQRTQQEDSAVYLCASSLGGEAGQPQHFGDGTRLSIL.

Here the CDR3 DNA reads TGTGCCAGCAGTGAGCGGGAGGCTAGTTACGAGCAGTACTTC. The encoded protein is CASSEREASYEQYF. The chain has TRBV6-5 and TRBJ2-7, with 9 bases matching TRBD2. This CDR3 contains 14 residues. Germline trimming cut 5 bases from V and 4 bases from J; bases unmatched to any gene: 6. Looked up from germline, CDR1 is MNHEY and CDR2 is SVGAGI.

The J gene is TRBJ2-1, the V gene TRBV9; the D is unclear. The CDR3 consists of 13 residues. CDR1 and CDR2 from the germline V gene are SGDLS and YYNGEE. Trimming took off 2 bases at V and 5 bases at J, with 8 bases between the two ends. DNA for the CDR3: TGTGCCAGCAGCGTTCGGAGCGACAATGAGCAGTTCTTC. Its translation is CASSVRSDNEQFF.

CDR3 loop: CASSLAKNYNEQFF. In DNA form, the CDR3 reads TGCGCCAGCAGCTTGGCCAAAAACTACAATGAGCAGTTCTTC. This chain joins TRBV5-1 and TRBJ2-1, with unresolved D. V lost 0 bases and J 3 bases, leaving 7 bases between the germline ends. CDR1 is SGHRS, CDR2 YFSETQ, per germline. The CDR3 is 14 residues long.

The chain has TRBV28 and TRBJ1-4; the match to TRBD1 covers 7 bases. The V segment lost 6 bases and the J segment 0 bases; nucleotides outside the gene matches: 10. CDR1 is MDHEN and CDR2 is SYDVKM in the germline V gene. The CDR3 is 17 residues long. The CDR3 region is CASRGTAHSATNEKLFF. The CDR3 DNA reads TGTGCCAGCAGGGGGACAGCTCACTCTGCAACTAATGAAAAACTGTTTTTT.

This chain connects TRBV5-6 to TRBJ1-1; 7 bases match TRBD1. The CDR3 sequence is 14 residues long. V dropped 6 bases and J dropped 5; count of bases not matched to a gene: 10. The germline V gene encodes CDR1 SGHDT and CDR2 YYEEEE. The CDR3: CASNHRGGGTEAFF. CDR3 nucleotide sequence: TGTGCCAGCAATCACAGGGGCGGGGGAACTGAAGCTTTCTTT. The complete variable domain, with remaining parts taken from reference TRBV5-6 and TRBJ1-1, reads DAGVTQSPTHLIKTRGQQVTLRCSPKSGHDTVSWYQQALGQGPQFIFQYYEEEERQRGNFPDRFSGHQFPNYSSELNVNALLLGDSALYLCASNHRGGGTEAFFGQGTRLTVV.

The chain couples TRBV15 to TRBJ2-7; the match to TRBD1 covers 7 bases. This CDR3 is built from 16 residues. J was trimmed by 2 bases and V by 0 bases; bases with no gene match: 7. Germline assignment: CDR1 LNHNV and CDR2 YYDKDF (reference sequence). In DNA, the CDR3 is TGTGCCACCAGCAGAGATGGGGGACAGTTCCCCTACGAGCAGTACTTC. Its translation: CATSRDGGQFPYEQYF.

The V call is TRBV21-1, the J call TRBJ1-5; the table's D gene call, TRBD1, was not cross checked with the DNA. TRBV21-1 is listed as a pseudogene. The CDR3 runs to 17 residues. CDR3 coding DNA: TGTGCCAGCAGCAAAGCTTCACACTTCAGGGGGAATCAGCCCCAGCATTTT. Translating gives CASSKASHFRGNQPQHF.

In regard to this clone: This sample also contains other DNA sequences that code for the same CDR3. The chain carries TRBV27 and TRBJ2-7, with a weak D call TRBD1 (5 bases). V gave up 4 bases and J gave up 2 bases, with 9 bases separating them. The CDR3 totals 13 residues. Germline V gives CDR1 MNHEY, CDR2 SMNVEV (reference sequence). The CDR3 DNA sequence: TGTGCCAGCAGTTCTACAGGACCCTACGAGCAGTACTTC. Protein: CASSSTGPYEQYF.